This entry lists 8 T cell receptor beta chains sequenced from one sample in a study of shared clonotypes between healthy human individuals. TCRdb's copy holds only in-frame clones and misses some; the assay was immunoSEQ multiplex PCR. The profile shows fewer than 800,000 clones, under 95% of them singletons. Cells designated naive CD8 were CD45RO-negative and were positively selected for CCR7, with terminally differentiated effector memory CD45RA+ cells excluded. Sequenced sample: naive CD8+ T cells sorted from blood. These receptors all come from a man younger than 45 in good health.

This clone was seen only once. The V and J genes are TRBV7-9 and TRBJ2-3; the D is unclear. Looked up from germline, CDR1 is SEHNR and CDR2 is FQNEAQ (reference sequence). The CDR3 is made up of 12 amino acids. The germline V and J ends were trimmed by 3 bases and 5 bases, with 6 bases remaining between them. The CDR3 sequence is CASSLEIDTQYF. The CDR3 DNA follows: TGTGCCAGCAGCTTGGAGATAGATACGCAGTATTTT.

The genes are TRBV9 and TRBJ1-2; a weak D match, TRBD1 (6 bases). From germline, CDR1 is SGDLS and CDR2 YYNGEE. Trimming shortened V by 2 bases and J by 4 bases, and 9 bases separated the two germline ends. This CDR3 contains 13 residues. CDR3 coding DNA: TGTGCCAGCAGCGTGAGGGGGAGCTATGGCTACACCTTC. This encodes CASSVRGSYGYTF.

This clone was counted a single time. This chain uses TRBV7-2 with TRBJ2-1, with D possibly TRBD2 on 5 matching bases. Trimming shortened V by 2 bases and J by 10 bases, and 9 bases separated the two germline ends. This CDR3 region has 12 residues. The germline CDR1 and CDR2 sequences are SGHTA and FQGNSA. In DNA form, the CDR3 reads TGTGCCAGCAGCTTATACGGGATGGAGCAGTTCTTC. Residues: CASSLYGMEQFF.

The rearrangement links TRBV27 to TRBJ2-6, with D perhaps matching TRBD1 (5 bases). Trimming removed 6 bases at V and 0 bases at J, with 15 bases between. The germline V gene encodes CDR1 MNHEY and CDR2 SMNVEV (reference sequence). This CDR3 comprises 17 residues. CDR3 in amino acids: CASRDTDLVSGANVLTF. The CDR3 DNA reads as TGTGCCAGCAGGGACACAGACCTCGTCTCTGGGGCCAACGTCCTGACTTTC. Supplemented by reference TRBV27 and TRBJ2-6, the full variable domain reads EAQVTQNPRYLITVTGKKLTVTCSQNMNHEYMSWYRQDPGLGLRQIYYSMNVEVTDKGDVPEGYKVSRKEKRNFPLILESPSPNQTSLYFCASRDTDLVSGANVLTFGAGSRLTVL.

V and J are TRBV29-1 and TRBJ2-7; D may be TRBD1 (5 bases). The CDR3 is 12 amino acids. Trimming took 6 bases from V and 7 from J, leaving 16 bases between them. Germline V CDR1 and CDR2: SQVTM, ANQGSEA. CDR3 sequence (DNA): TGCAGCGTAGCCACAGGCCTTGGGGAGCAGTACTTC. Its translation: CSVATGLGEQYF.

CDR3 loop: CASSPTVYGYTF. The CDR3 DNA is TGTGCCAGCAGTCCGACAGTGTATGGCTACACCTTC. V and J are TRBV2 and TRBJ1-2, with D perhaps TRBD1 (5 bases). The CDR3 contains 12 residues. V lost 5 bases to trimming and J lost 5 bases, with 9 bases between them. Germline V gives CDR1 SNHLY, CDR2 FYNNEI.

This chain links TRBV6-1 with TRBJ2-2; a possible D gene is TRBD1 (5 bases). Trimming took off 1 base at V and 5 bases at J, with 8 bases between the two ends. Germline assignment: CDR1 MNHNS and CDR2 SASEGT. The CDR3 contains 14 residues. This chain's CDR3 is CASSEGGATGELFF. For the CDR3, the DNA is TGTGCCAGCAGTGAAGGTGGGGCGACCGGGGAGCTGTTTTTT.

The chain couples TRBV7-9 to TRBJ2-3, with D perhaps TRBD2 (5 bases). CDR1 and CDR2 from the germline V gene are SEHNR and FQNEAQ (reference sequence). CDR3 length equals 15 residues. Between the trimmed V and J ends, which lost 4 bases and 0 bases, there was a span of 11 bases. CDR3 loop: CASSSRADSTDTQYF. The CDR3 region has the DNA TGTGCCAGCAGCTCCCGAGCGGACAGCACAGATACGCAGTATTTT.